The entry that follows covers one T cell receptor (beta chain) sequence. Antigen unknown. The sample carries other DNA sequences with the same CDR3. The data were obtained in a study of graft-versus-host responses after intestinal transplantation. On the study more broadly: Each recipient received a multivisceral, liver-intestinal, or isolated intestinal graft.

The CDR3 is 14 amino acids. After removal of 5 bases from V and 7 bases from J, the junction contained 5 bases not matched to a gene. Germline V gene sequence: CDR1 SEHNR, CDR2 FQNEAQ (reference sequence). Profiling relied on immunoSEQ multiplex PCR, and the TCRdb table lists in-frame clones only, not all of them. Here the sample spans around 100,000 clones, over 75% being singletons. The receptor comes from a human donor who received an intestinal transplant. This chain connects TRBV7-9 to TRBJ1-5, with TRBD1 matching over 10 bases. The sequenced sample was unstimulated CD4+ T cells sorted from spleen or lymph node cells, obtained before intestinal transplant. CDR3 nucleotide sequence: TGTGCCAGCAGCCGGGACAGGGGTAGGCAGCCCCAGCATTTT. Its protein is CASSRDRGRQPQHF.